This entry lists 3 T cell receptor beta chains sequenced from one sample in a study of T cells in Graves' hyperthyroidism and ophthalmopathy. Template material for amplifying TCR beta CDR3 regions consisted of RNA transcripts. HTBI primers were the set used in a first-round RT-PCR of the TCR CDR3. TCRdb processed the multiplex PCR reads anew with MiXCR; each CDR3 protein has one entry. The profile covers around 390,000 distinct CDR3 sequences, with about 15% appearing a single time and around 20% taken by the ten largest. The sample was blood. Receptor source: a woman aged 25 to 39 with Graves' ophthalmopathy.

At least ten counts were recorded for this clonotype. The chain is built from TRBV12-3 or TRBV12-4 and TRBJ1-4; the D gene is possibly TRBD1 (5 bases). This CDR3 is 14 amino acids long. V was trimmed by 2 bases and J by 7 bases, leaving 11 bases between them. CDR3 in DNA: TGTGCCAGCAGTTTATTCAGGGCGGGTGAAAAACTGTTTTTT. Amino acids: CASSLFRAGEKLFF.

This clonotype came up a few times. With a much larger clone just one base away, this may be a read error. This rearrangement joins TRBV2 to TRBJ1-1, with no clear D. Germline values: CDR1 SNHLY, CDR2 FYNNEI. This CDR3 has 10 amino acids. The CDR3 spells CAGSDLKAFF. The DNA of the CDR3 is TGTGCCGGCAGTGACTTGAAGGCTTTCTTT.

This clonotype was picked up many times. The chain joins TRBV5-1 to TRBJ2-1; D gene ambiguous. Trimming left V 7 bases short and J 5 bases short, with 16 bases between. Germline V gene data show CDR1 as SGHRS and CDR2 as YFSETQ. This CDR3 comprises 14 residues. The CDR3 reads CASSEGQVDNEQFF. The CDR3 region has the DNA TGCGCCAGCTCAGAAGGTCAGGTGGACAATGAGCAGTTCTTC.